Listed below are T cell receptor beta chains from one sample, sequenced in a study of metastatic and nonmetastatic thyroid tumors. TCRdb used MiXCR to call clones anew from the PCR reads. The table shows some 25,000 clones, with roughly 12% occurring only once. The sequenced sample was blood. The receptor set was obtained from a female donor with papillary thyroid cancer or a benign thyroid nodule (not recorded which). Some clones in this sample may be carry-over from other donors' samples. Each CDR3 is given with its conserved first and last residue. Each record gives: clone size, J gene, D gene, V gene, CDR3 DNA, CDR3 protein. The D gene is left open where the match is weak. Only part of the rows carry a size: once, few, many, or a class if the clone is expanded.

>-|TRBJ2-7|-|TRBV27
TGTGCCAGCAGTTCGGTAGACAGGACCCACGAGCAGTACTTC
CASSSVDRTHEQYF
>many|TRBJ2-2|-|TRBV24-1
TGTGCCACCAGTGATCCCCGTGCTCAGGGGAGTACCGGGGAGCTGTTTTTT
CATSDPRAQGSTGELFF
>few|TRBJ2-7|-|TRBV20-1
TGCAGCCCCCAGGGGGGGGAGCAGTACTTC
CSPQGGEQYF
>many|TRBJ1-5|-|TRBV19
TGTGCCAGTAGTATAGTTAGTGGACGGCCCCAGCATTTT
CASSIVSGRPQHF
>many|TRBJ2-5|-|TRBV5-1
TGCGCCAGCAGCTTAGCTGGGGTACTAGGCCAAGAGACCCAGTACTTC
CASSLAGVLGQETQYF
>-|TRBJ2-1|-|TRBV20-1
TGCAGTGCTAGGAATCGGAACAATGAGCAGTTCTTC
CSARNRNNEQFF
>medium-sized|TRBJ2-7|TRBD1|TRBV27
TGTGCCAGCAGTTCCTGGACAGGCTCCTACGAGCAGTACTTC
CASSSWTGSYEQYF
>many|TRBJ2-1|TRBD1|TRBV4-2
TGTGCCAGCAGCCGACCACAGGGGGCGCCTAAGAATGAGCAGTTCTTC
CASSRPQGAPKNEQFF
>few|TRBJ1-6|-|TRBV28
TGTGCCAGCAGTTTATATCGACTGAACGATAATTCACCCCTCCACTTT
CASSLYRLNDNSPLHF
>many|TRBJ2-3|-|TRBV4-1
TGCGCCAGCAGCCCAGGGACATCTTCCACAGATACGCAGTATTTT
CASSPGTSSTDTQYF
>many|TRBJ2-5|TRBD2|TRBV2
TGTGCCAGCAGCCGGACTAGCGGGGGTTACCAAGAGACCCAGTACTTC
CASSRTSGGYQETQYF
>many|TRBJ1-4|TRBD1|TRBV29-1
TGCAGCGTTCCCGACAGGGGTAATGAAAAACTGTTTTTT
CSVPDRGNEKLFF
>medium-sized|TRBJ2-7|TRBD1|TRBV6-1
TGTGCCAGCAGTGCGACAGGGGGCTACGAGCAGTACTTC
CASSATGGYEQYF
>many|TRBJ2-7|TRBD1|TRBV18
TGTGCCAGCTCACCCCGGACAGGGTCCGACGAGCAGTACTTC
CASSPRTGSDEQYF
>many|TRBJ2-6|-|TRBV5-1
TGCGCCAGCAGCCTCAGCCTATCTGGGGCCAACGTCCTGACTTTC
CASSLSLSGANVLTF
>many|TRBJ1-5|-|TRBV19
TGTGCCAGTATTCGGACTTCGTACCGTCAGCCCCAGCATTTT
CASIRTSYRQPQHF
>-|TRBJ1-4|TRBD1|TRBV7-8
TGTGCCAGCAGAACCGCCAGGGACAGAAGTAATGAAAAACTGTTTTTT
CASRTARDRSNEKLFF
>many|TRBJ1-1|-|TRBV30
TGTGCCTGGAGTCCCTCGGGAGGGCTGAACACCGAAGCTTTCTTT
CAWSPSGGLNTEAFF
>once|TRBJ1-2|-|TRBV5-5
TGTGCCAGCAGCCCGGTTGGGGGCGTACCCTATGGCTACACCTTC
CASSPVGGVPYGYTF
>many|TRBJ2-3|-|TRBV11-2
TGTGCCAGCAGCTTAGGGACAGATACGCAGTATTTT
CASSLGTDTQYF
>many|TRBJ2-2|-|TRBV11-2
TGTGCCAGCAGCAGAGGAGAGGACTCTCGGGAGCTGTTTTTT
CASSRGEDSRELFF
>many|TRBJ2-1|-|TRBV27
TGTGCCAGCAGGGGCGGGGTGGGGGCGGAATCGGAGTTCTTC
CASRGGVGAESEFF
>many|TRBJ1-4|-|TRBV27
TGTGCCAGCAGTTTACTCCAGGGGTCTGGTGAAAAACTGTTTTTT
CASSLLQGSGEKLFF
>medium-sized|TRBJ2-1|-|TRBV6-2/TRBV6-3
TGTGCCAGCAACGACCCCTTATACAATGAGCAGTTCTTC
CASNDPLYNEQFF
>many|TRBJ2-5|-|TRBV20-1
TGCAGTGCTCTCGGGACCCAAGAGACCCAGTACTTC
CSALGTQETQYF
>many|TRBJ2-1|-|TRBV15
TGTGCCACCAGCAGAGCCTCCCGTGACAATGAGCAGTTCTTC
CATSRASRDNEQFF
>many|TRBJ1-5|TRBD1|TRBV7-2
TGTGCCAGCAGCGCCTTGGGAGGGGGCTACTCTAGCAATCAGCCCCAGCATTTT
CASSALGGGYSSNQPQHF
>many|TRBJ2-7|-|TRBV9
TGTGCCAGCAGCTCCCAGGTGGGAGGCGACGAGCAGTACTTC
CASSSQVGGDEQYF
>many|TRBJ2-1|-|TRBV24-1
TGTGCCACCAGTGGGACTACCATCTCGGATGAGCAGTTCTTC
CATSGTTISDEQFF
>-|TRBJ1-2|-|TRBV6-1
TGTGCCAGCACTACCGACCCCACCTCTGGCTACACCTTC
CASTTDPTSGYTF
>many|TRBJ2-7|TRBD2|TRBV28
TGTGCCAGCTTACAAAGCGTGGGGCTAGCGGCCTTCTCCTACGAGCAGTACTTC
CASLQSVGLAAFSYEQYF
>many|TRBJ2-7|-|TRBV20-1
TGCAGCTCTAAGAGAGGGGGGGCCGAGCAGTACTTC
CSSKRGGAEQYF
>many|TRBJ2-5|-|TRBV5-1
TGCGCCAGCAGCTTGGGGGGAGCAGAGACCCAGTACTTC
CASSLGGAETQYF
>few|TRBJ1-5|-|TRBV2
TGTGCCAGCAGTGAAATGGACACCGAGCAGCATTTT
CASSEMDTEQHF
>many|TRBJ2-7|-|TRBV20-1
TGCAGTGCTCGATGGGGTCAGTTCTCCTACGAGCAGTACTTC
CSARWGQFSYEQYF
>many|TRBJ2-1|-|TRBV29-1
TGCAGCGCTCGGGAGCGCCGGGGACAATGGCAGTTCTTC
CSARERRGQWQFF
>many|TRBJ2-3|-|TRBV11-1
TGTGCCAGCAGCTCCCGAGGGGGGAGGGCCTTAGATACGCAGTATTTT
CASSSRGGRALDTQYF
>many|TRBJ2-1|-|TRBV6-1
TGTGCCAGCACCCGAATGGGGCCTCGTGAGGATGAGCAGTTCTTC
CASTRMGPREDEQFF
>-|TRBJ1-1|TRBD1|TRBV19
TGTGCCAGTAGTATGCACAGGGGACGCATGAACACTGAAGCTTTCTTT
CASSMHRGRMNTEAFF